These T cell receptor beta chains were read from a single sample in a study of shared clonotypes between healthy human individuals. Method: immunoSEQ multiplex PCR; TCRdb's copy keeps in-frame clones and lacks some. This sample yields approximately 510,000 clones, of which about four fifths are seen a single time; approximately 13% belongs to the top ten. Sequenced material: PBMCs. These receptors originate from a woman in her thirties or forties in good health. Some clones in this sample may be carry-over from other donors' samples. CDR3s include the opening cysteine and the closing phenylalanine or tryptophan. The D gene is left open where the match is weak. A row's size may be missing; if present it is once, few, many or a size class.

clone size,V gene,J gene,D gene,CDR3 DNA,CDR3 protein
once,TRBV5-1,TRBJ1-2,-,TGCGCCAGCAGCTTGGAGGGCTTTGGCTACACCTTC,CASSLEGFGYTF
-,TRBV19,TRBJ2-1,TRBD2,TGTGCCAGTAGTCAAACTAGCGATACTGGTGGGCAGTTCTTC,CASSQTSDTGGQFF
-,TRBV27,TRBJ2-7,TRBD2,TGTGCCAGACCGGCGGGAGAGACGGACGAGCAGTACTTC,CARPAGETDEQYF
-,TRBV6-1,TRBJ2-7,-,TGTGCCAGTCAATGGCAGGGGCCCTACGAGCAGTACTTC,CASQWQGPYEQYF
-,TRBV7-9,TRBJ2-1,TRBD2,TGTGCCAGCAGCTACCGGACTAGCGGTAACAATGAGCAGTTCTTC,CASSYRTSGNNEQFF
-,TRBV28,TRBJ1-5,-,TGTGCCAGCAGTTTTTTAGAGACAGCGAGCCATCAGCCCCAGCATTTT,CASSFLETASHQPQHF
-,TRBV7-9,TRBJ2-2,-,TGTGCCAGCAGCTTATTAGGGACTTACACCGGGGAGCTGTTTTTT,CASSLLGTYTGELFF
-,TRBV29-1,TRBJ1-1,-,TGCAGCGTTGGTGGGGGATGGGCCATGAACACTGAAGCTTTCTTT,CSVGGGWAMNTEAFF
many,TRBV15,TRBJ2-1,TRBD2,TGTGCCACCAGCGAGCGGACTAGCGGGATCAATGAGCAGTTCTTC,CATSERTSGINEQFF
-,TRBV7-9,TRBJ2-7,-,TGTGCCAGCAGCCCACCGTCGTCCGCCGAGCAGTACTTC,CASSPPSSAEQYF
-,TRBV6-5,TRBJ1-4,TRBD1,TGTGCCAGCAGTCGGACAGGGGCCGATGAAAAACTGTTTTTT,CASSRTGADEKLFF
-,TRBV2,TRBJ1-5,-,TGTGCCAGCAGTGAAGTCAGGGATGTGTGGTCGATACAGCCCCAGCATTTT,CASSEVRDVWSIQPQHF
-,TRBV18,TRBJ1-2,-,TGTGCCAGCTCACCACGCCCGGGATACTATGGCTACACCTTC,CASSPRPGYYGYTF
-,TRBV9,TRBJ2-1,-,TGTGCCAGCAGTGTCGACTGGAGCTCCTACAATGAGCAGTTCTTC,CASSVDWSSYNEQFF
-,TRBV30,TRBJ1-2,-,TGTGCCTGGAGTGCCCGGACCAGTGGGCTATATGGCTACACCTTC,CAWSARTSGLYGYTF
-,TRBV19,TRBJ1-5,-,TGTGCCAGTAGTATAGCGGCGGGATCGGGTCAGCCCCAGCATTTT,CASSIAAGSGQPQHF
-,TRBV29-1,TRBJ1-1,-,TGCAGCGCCCTGGCTGGTACTGAAGCTTTCTTT,CSALAGTEAFF
-,TRBV7-3,TRBJ2-2,-,TGTGCCAGCAGCTCCCTAAATGGGGGACCCGGGGAGCTGTTTTTT,CASSSLNGGPGELFF
-,TRBV5-1,TRBJ2-7,-,TGCGCCAGCAGCCCTGTTGGGTTTGCTGACGAGCAGTACTTC,CASSPVGFADEQYF
-,TRBV19,TRBJ2-7,-,TGTGCCAGTAGTATAGCAGGGACGGTTACCTCAGTGCAGTACTTC,CASSIAGTVTSVQYF
-,TRBV6-5,TRBJ2-7,-,TGTGCCAGGGGGCATAAACTCGTCTCCTACGAGCAGTACTTC,CARGHKLVSYEQYF
-,TRBV5-5,TRBJ2-5,TRBD1,TGTGCCAGCGGACCCCAGGGGGCGAGTGGAGAGACCCAGTACTTC,CASGPQGASGETQYF
-,TRBV2,TRBJ2-1,-,TGTGCCAGCGCCCGGGAGACCCACAATGAGCAGTTCTTC,CASARETHNEQFF
-,TRBV29-1,TRBJ2-7,TRBD1,TGCAGCACAAGGGACAGTTCAGCCTACGAGCAGTACTTC,CSTRDSSAYEQYF
few,TRBV7-2,TRBJ2-3,-,TGTGCCAGCAGCTTAAGGTACAGGCAGAGCACAGATACGCAGTATTTT,CASSLRYRQSTDTQYF
-,TRBV6-1,TRBJ2-3,-,TGTGCCAGCCATTTCTTCGGGGGCACAGATACGCAGTATTTT,CASHFFGGTDTQYF
once,TRBV9,TRBJ1-5,-,TGTGCCAGCAGCGTAGGAGGGGTCAATCAGCCCCAGCATTTT,CASSVGGVNQPQHF